One T cell receptor beta chain is described in this entry. The target of this receptor is not known. Base qualities are missing; no much larger clone stands one base away. The source of the sample is a study of blood T cell repertoires in COVID-19 (TCRdb year 2020). With regard to the full study: Collaborator samples came from the United States, Italy and Spain and covered acute and convalescent phases of COVID-19. A freely available public database, intended as a resource for researchers studying the immune response to SARS-CoV-2, is where the repertoires were released. The material from the prospective study consisted of cDNA or gDNA derived from T cells, B-cell-depleted T cells, or PBMCs. Where available, HLA class I and class II types were obtained from metadata supplied by the sample provider rather than from assay-based typing. Deeply sampled blood TCRbeta repertoires from subjects exposed to, actively infected with, or recovered from COVID-19 were included in the dataset. The sample metadata nearly always contained a de-identified subject ID, COVID-19 status, age in years and sex. The samples were drawn from two sources: the first 160 participants of the ongoing ImmuneRACE study, and 950 to 1,500 subjects contributed by 6 global collaborators. Results the study describes overall, beyond this receptor: Clinical and demographic metadata were provided uncurated, with the amount varying by source and participant.

The immunoSEQ Assay, a bias-controlled multiplex PCR, was used to amplify TCRbeta CDR3 regions from genomic DNA. Processing in the source paper ran as follows. Nucleated cell counts per sample were estimated from amplification of reference gene primers within the assay. To quantify the absolute abundance of each unique TCRbeta CDR3 rearrangement, sequence reads were collapsed and filtered. For each sample, productive Simpson clonality was calculated by taking the square root of Simpson's diversity index across productive rearrangements. The table was pulled from immuneACCESS by TCRdb, which kept in-frame rearrangements only. Such tables lose some clones; where checked, under half of the loss comes from unresolved V genes, and the rest has no known cause. V, J and clone size derive from that table, while D and trimming were established from the DNA sequence. The sample table records 270,000 or so clones; approximately 80% of these occur just once. The ten largest clones capture 2.5% to 3.5% of the sample.

The CDR3 has 14 amino acids, counting the end cysteine and phenylalanine. Only the CDR3 region is kept as DNA, spanning 42 bases read in frame from base 1. Trimming removed 5 bases from V and 6 bases from J; the gene matches leave 9 bases unexplained. Sequences GTSNPN (CDR1) and SVGIG (CDR2) are obtained from the germline V gene (reference sequence). The collaborating institutions used their own protocols to collect whole blood in K2EDTA tubes. For TCRbeta analysis, collaborators shipped samples as frozen whole blood, isolated PBMCs, or DNA extracted from either of those sample types. The clonotype originates from a woman aged 55-69 years with active or convalescent COVID-19. Sequenced sample: peripheral blood. The chain is encoded by TRBV30 joined to TRBJ1-5, and 8 bases in between align with TRBD1. DNA sequence: TGTGCCTGGGGGCTTCGACAGGGGACTCAGCCCCAGCATTTT. Its protein product is CAWGLRQGTQPQHF.